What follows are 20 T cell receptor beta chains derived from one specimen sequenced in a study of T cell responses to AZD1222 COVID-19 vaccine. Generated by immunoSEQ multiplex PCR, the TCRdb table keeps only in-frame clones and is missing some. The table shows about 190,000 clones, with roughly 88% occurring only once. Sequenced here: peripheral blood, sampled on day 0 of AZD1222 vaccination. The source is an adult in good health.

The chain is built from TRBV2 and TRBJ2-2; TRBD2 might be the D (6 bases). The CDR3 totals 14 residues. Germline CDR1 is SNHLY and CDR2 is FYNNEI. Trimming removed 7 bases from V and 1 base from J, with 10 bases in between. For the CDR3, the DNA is TGTGCCAGCAAAGCTAGCGAGAACACCGGGGAGCTGTTTTTT. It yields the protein CASKASENTGELFF.

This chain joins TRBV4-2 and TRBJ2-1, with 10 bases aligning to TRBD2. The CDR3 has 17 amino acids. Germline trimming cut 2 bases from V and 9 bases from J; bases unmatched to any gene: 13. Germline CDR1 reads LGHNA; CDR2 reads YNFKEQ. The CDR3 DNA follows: TGTGCCAGCAGCCAAACGGGCGGCGAGCGGGGGGGCCCTGAGCAGTTCTTC. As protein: CASSQTGGERGGPEQFF.

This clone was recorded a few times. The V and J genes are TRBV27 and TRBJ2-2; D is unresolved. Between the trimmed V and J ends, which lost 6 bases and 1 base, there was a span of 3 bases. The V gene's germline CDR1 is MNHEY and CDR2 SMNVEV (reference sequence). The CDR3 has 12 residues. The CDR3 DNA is TGTGCCAGCAGAAGGAACACCGGGGAGCTGTTTTTT. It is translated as CASRRNTGELFF.

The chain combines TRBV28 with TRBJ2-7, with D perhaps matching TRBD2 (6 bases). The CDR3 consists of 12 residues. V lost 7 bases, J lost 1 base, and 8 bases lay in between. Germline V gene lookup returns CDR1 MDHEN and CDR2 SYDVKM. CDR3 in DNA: TGTGCCAGCACTAGCGAATCCTACGAGCAGTACTTC. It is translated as CASTSESYEQYF.

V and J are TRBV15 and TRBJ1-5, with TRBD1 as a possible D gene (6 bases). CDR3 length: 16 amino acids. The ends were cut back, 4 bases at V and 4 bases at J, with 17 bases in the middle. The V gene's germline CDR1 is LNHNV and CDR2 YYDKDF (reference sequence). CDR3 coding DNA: TGTGCCACCAGCAACCGCTCGGGGACAATGAATCAGCCCCAGCATTTT. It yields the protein CATSNRSGTMNQPQHF.

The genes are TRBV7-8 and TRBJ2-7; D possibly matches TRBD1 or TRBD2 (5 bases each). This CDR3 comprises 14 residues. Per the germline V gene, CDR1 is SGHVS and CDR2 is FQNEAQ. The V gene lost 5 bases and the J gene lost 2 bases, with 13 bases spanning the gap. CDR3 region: CASSRQGRTYEQYF. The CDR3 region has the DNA TGTGCCAGCAGCCGTCAGGGACGGACCTACGAGCAGTACTTC.

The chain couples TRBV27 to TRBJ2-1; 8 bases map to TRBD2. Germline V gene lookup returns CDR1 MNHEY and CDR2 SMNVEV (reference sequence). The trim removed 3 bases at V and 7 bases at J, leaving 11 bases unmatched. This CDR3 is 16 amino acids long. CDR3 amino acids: CASSLGPGGGRNEQFF. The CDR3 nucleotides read TGTGCCAGCAGTTTGGGCCCCGGGGGGGGGCGGAATGAGCAGTTCTTC.

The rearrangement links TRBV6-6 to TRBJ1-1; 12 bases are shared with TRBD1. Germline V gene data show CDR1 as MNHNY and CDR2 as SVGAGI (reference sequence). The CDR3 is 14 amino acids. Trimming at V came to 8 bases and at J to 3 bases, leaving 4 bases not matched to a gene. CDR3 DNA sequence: TGTGCCAGCGGGACAGGGGGCGGATACACTGAAGCTTTCTTT. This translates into CASGTGGGYTEAFF.

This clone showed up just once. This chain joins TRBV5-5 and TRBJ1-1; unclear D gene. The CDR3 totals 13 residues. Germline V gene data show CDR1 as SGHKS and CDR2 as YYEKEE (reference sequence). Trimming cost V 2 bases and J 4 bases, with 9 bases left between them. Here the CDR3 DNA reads TGTGCCAGCAGCTTCGGCAGGAGCACTGAAGCTTTCTTT. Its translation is CASSFGRSTEAFF.

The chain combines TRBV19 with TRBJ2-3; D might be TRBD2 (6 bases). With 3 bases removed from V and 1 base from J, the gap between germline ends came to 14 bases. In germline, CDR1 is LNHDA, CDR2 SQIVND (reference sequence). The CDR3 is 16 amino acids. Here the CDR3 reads CASSISPGAGTDTQYF. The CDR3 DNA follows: TGTGCCAGTAGTATCTCACCGGGAGCCGGCACAGATACGCAGTATTTT.

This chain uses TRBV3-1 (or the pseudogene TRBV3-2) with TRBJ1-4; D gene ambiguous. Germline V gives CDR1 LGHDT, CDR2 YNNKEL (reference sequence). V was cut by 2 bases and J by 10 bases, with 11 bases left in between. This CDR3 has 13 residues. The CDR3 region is CASSQILGGKLFF. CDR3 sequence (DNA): TGTGCCAGCAGCCAAATTTTGGGAGGAAAACTGTTTTTT.

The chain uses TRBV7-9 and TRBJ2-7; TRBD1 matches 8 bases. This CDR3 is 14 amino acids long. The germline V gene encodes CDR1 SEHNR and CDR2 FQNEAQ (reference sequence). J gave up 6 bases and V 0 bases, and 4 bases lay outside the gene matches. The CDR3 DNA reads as TGTGCCAGCAGCTTAGCCTCGACAGGGGTCGAGCAGTACTTC. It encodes CASSLASTGVEQYF.

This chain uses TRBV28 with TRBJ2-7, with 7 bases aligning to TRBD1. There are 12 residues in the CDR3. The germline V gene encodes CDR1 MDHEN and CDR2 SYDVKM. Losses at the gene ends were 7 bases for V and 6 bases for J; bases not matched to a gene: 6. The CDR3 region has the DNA TGTGCCAGCACCAGGGGGACGGGCGAGCAGTACTTC. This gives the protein CASTRGTGEQYF.

Written as DNA, the CDR3 is TGCAGCGTTGAACCGGGTGGGAGCGATGAGCAGTTCTTC. It yields the protein CSVEPGGSDEQFF. The J gene is TRBJ2-1, the V gene TRBV29-1, with a possible D match to TRBD2 (5 bases). The V end was cut by 2 bases, the J end by 8 bases, with 13 bases between. CDR1 and CDR2 from the germline V gene are SQVTM and ANQGSEA. CDR3 length equals 13 residues.

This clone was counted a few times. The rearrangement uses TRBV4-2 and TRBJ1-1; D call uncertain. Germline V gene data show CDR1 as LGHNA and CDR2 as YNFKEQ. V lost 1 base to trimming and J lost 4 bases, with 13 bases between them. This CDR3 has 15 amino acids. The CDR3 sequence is CASSQAEAGSTEAFF. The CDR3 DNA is TGTGCCAGCAGCCAAGCAGAGGCAGGTAGCACTGAAGCTTTCTTT.

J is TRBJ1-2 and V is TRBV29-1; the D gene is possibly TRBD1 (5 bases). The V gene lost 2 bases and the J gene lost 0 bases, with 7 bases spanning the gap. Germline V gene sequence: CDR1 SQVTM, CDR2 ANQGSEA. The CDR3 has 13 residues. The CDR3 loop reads CSVERDPNYGYTF. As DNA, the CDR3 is TGCAGCGTTGAACGGGACCCTAACTATGGCTACACCTTC.

For the CDR3, the DNA is TGTGCCAGCAGTTACAGACTCGGCTACACCTTC. It codes for CASSYRLGYTF. This chain joins TRBV12-3 or TRBV12-4 and TRBJ1-2, with D hard to call. This CDR3 has 11 amino acids. The germline V and J ends were trimmed by 4 bases and 8 bases, with 8 bases remaining between them.

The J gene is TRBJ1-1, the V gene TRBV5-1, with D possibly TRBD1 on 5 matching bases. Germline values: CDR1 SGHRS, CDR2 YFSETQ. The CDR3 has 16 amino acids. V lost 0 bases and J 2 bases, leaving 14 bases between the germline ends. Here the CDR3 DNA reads TGCGCCAGCAGCTTGGCTCCAGGGACTTTCAACACTGAAGCTTTCTTT. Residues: CASSLAPGTFNTEAFF. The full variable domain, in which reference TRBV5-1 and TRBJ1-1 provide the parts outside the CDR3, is KAGVTQTPRYLIKTRGQQVTLSCSPISGHRSVSWYQQTPGQGLQFLFEYFSETQRNKGNFPGRFSGRQFSNSRSEMNVSTLELGDSALYLCASSLAPGTFNTEAFFGQGTRLTVV.

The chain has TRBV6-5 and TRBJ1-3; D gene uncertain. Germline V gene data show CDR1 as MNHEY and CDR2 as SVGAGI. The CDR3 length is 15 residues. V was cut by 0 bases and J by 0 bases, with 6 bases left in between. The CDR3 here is CASSYSRNSGNTIYF. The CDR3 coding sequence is TGTGCCAGCAGTTACTCACGGAACTCTGGAAACACCATATATTTT.

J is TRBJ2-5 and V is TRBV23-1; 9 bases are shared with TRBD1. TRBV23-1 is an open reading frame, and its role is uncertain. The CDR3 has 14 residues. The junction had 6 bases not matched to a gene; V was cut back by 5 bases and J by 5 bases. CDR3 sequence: CASSGTGRWETQYF. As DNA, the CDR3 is TGCGCCAGCAGTGGGACAGGGCGGTGGGAGACCCAGTACTTC.